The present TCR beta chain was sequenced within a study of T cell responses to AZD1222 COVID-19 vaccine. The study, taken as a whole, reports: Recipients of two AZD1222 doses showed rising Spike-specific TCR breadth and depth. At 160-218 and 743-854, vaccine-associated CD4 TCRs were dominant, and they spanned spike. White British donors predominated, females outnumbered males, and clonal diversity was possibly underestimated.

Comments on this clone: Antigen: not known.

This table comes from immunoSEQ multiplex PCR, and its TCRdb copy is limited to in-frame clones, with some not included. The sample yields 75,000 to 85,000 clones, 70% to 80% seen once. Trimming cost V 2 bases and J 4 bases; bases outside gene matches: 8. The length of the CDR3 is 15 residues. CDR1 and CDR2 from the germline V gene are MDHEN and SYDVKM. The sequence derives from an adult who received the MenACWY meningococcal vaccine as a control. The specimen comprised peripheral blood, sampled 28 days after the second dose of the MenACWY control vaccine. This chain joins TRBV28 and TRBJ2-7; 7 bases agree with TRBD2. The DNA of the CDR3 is TGTGCCAGCAGTTTAATCCAGGGAGGGATTTACGAGCAGTACTTC. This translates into CASSLIQGGIYEQYF.